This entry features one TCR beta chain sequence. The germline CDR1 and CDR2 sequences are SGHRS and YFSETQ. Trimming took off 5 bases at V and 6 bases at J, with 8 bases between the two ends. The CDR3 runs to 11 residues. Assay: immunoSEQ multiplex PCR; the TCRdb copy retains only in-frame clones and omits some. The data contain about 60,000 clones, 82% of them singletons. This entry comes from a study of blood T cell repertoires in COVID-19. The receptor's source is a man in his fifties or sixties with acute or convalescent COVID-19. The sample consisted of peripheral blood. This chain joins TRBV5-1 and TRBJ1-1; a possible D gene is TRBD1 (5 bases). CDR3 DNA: TGCGCCAGCAGGGGGGGGGCTGAAGCTTTCTTT. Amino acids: CASRGGAEAFF.